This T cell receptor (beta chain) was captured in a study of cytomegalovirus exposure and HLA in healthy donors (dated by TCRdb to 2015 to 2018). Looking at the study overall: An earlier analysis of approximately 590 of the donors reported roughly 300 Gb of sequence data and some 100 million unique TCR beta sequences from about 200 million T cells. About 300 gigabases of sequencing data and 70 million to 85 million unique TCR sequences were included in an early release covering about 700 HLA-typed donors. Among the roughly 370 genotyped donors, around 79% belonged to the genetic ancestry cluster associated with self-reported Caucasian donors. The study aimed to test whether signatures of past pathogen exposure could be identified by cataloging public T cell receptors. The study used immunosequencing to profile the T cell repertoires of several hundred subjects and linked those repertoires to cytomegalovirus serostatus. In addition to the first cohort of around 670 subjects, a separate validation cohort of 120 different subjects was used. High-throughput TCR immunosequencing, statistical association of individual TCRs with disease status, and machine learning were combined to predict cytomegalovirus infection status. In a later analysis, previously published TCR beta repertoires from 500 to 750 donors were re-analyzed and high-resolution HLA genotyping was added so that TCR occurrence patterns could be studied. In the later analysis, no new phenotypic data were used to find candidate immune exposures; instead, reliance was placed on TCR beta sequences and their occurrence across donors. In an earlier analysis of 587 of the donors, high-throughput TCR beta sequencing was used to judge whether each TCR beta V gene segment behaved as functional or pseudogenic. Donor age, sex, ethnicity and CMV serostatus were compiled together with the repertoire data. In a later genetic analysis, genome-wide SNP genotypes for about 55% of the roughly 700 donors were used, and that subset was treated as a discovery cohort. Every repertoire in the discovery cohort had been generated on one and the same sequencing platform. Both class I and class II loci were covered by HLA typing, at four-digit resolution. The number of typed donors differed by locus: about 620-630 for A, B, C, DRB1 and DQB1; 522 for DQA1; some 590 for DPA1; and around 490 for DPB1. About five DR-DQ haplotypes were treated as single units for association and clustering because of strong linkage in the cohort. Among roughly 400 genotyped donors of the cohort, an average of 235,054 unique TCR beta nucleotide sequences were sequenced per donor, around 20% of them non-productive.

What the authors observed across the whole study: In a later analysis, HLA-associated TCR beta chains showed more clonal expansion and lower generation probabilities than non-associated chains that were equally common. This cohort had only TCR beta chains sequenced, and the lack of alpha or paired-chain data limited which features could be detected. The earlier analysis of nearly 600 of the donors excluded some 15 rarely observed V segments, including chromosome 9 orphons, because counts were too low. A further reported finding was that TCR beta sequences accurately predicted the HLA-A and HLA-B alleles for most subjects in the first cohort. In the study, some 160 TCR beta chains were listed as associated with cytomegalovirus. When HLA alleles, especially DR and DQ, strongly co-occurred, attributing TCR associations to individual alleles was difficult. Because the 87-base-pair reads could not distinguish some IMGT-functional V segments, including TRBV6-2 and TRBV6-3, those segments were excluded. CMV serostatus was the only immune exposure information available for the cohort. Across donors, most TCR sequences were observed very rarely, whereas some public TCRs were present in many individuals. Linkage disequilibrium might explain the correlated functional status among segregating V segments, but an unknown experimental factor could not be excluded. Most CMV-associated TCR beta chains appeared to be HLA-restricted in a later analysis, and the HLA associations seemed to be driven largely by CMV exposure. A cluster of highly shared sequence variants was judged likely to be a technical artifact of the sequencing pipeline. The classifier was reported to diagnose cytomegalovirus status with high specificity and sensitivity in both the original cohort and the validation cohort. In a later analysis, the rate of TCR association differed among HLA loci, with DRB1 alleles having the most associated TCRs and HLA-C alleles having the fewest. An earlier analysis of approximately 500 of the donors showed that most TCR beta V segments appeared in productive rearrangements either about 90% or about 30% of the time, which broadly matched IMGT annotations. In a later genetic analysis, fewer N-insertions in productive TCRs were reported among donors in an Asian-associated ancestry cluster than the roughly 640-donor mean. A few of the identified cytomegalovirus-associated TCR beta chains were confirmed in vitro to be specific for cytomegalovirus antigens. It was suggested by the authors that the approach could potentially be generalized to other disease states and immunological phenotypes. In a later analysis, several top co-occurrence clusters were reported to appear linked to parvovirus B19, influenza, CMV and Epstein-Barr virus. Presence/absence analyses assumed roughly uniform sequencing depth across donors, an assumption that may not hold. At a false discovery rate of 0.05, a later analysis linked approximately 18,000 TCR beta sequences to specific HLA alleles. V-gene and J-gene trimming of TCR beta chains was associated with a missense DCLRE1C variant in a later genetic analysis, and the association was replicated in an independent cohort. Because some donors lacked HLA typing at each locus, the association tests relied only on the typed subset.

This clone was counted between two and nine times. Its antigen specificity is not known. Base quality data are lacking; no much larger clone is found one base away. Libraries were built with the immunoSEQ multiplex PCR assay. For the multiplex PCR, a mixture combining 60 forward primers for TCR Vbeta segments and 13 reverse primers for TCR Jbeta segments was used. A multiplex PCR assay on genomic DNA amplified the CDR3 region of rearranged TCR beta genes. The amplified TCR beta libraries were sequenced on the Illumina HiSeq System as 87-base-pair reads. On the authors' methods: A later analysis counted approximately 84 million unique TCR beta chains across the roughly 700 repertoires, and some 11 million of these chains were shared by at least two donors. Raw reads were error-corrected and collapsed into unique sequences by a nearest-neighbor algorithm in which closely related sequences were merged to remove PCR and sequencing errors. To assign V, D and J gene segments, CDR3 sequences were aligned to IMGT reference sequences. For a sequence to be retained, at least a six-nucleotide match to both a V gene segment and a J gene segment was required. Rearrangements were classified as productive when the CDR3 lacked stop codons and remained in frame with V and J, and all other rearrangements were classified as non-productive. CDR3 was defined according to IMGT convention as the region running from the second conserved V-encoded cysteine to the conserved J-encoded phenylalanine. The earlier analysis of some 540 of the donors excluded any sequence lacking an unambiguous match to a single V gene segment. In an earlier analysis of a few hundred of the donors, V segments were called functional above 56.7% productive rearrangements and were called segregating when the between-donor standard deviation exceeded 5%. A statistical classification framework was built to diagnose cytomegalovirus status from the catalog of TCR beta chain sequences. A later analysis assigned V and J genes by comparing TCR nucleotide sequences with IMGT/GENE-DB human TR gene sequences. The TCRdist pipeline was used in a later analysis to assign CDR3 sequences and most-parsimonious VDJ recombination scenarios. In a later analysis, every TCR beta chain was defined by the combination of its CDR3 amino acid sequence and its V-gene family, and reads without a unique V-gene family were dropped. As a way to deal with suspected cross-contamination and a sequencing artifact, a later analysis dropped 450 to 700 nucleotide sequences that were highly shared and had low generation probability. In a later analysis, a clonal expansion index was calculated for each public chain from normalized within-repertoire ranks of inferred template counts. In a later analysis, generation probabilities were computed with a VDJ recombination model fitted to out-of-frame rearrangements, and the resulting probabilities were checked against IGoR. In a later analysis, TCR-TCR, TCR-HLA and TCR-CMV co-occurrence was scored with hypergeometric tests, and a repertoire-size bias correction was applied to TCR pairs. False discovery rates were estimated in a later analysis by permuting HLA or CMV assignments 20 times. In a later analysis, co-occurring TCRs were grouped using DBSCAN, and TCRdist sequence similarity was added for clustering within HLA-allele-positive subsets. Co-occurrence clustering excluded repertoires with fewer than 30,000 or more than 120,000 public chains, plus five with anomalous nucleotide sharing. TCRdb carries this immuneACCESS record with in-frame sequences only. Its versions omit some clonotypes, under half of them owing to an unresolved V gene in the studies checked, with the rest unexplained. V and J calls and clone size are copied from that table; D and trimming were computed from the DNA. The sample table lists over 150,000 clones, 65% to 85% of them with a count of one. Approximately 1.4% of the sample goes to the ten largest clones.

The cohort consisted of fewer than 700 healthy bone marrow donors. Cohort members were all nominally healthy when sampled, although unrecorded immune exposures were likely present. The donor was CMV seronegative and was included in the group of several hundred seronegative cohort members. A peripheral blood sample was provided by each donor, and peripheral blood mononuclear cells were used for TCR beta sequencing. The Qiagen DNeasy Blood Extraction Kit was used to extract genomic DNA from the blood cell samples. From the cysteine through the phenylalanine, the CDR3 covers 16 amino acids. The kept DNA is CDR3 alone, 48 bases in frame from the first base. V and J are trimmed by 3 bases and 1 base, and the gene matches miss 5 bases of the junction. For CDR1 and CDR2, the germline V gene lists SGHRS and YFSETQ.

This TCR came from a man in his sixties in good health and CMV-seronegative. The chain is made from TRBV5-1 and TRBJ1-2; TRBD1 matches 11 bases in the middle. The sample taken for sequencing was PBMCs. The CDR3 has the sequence CASSSGQGAFNYGYTF. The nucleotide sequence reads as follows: TGCGCCAGCAGCTCAGGACAGGGGGCTTTTAACTATGGCTACACCTTC.